These T cell receptor beta chains were read from a single sample in a study of CD8+CD57+ T cells in acquired aplastic anemia. TCRdb ran MiXCR on the reads and lists one entry per CDR3 protein. The sample records some 220,000 distinct CDR3 sequences, roughly 35% being singletons. The sequenced sample consisted of sorted CD4+, CD8+, or CD8+CD57+ T cells (not recorded which) from PBMCs. These receptors were obtained from a human donor in good health, serving as a control. CDR3s include the opening cysteine and the closing phenylalanine or tryptophan. The D gene is left open where the match is weak. The listing skips clone size in some rows; elsewhere it reads once, few, many or a size class.

V	size	D	J	CDR3	DNA
TRBV5-4	many	.	TRBJ2-5	CASSDPRGEETQYF	TGTGCCAGCAGCGATCCCAGGGGAGAGGAGACCCAGTACTTC
TRBV5-1	many	.	TRBJ1-1	CASSLVGGGHTEAFF	TGCGCCAGCAGCTTGGTGGGGGGAGGGCACACTGAAGCTTTCTTT
TRBV20-1	.	TRBD1	TRBJ1-2	CSAFSRDRENYGYTF	TGCAGTGCTTTTTCCCGGGACAGGGAGAACTATGGCTACACCTTC
TRBV7-9	many	.	TRBJ1-1	CASSLAVGANTEAFF	TGTGCCAGCAGCTTAGCGGTAGGAGCGAACACTGAAGCTTTCTTT
TRBV5-1	many	.	TRBJ1-2	CASSLHHLSLGGDGYTF	TGCGCCAGCAGCCTTCACCATCTGAGCCTCGGTGGGGACGGCTACACCTTC
TRBV5-4	few	.	TRBJ2-1	CASSLLGAGYNEQFF	TGTGCCAGCAGCTTGTTGGGGGCCGGTTACAATGAGCAGTTCTTC
TRBV2	many	.	TRBJ1-1	CASRARGTEAFF	TGTGCCAGCAGAGCCAGGGGCACTGAAGCTTTCTTT
TRBV19	few	.	TRBJ2-7	CASSIRLLIDEQYF	TGTGCCAGTAGTATACGTTTGCTAATCGACGAGCAGTACTTC
TRBV6-1	.	TRBD1	TRBJ1-2	CASRGDRASNYGYTF	TGTGCCAGCAGAGGAGACAGGGCCTCGAACTATGGCTACACCTTC
TRBV11-2	.	TRBD1	TRBJ1-2	CASGLWGKAGGTTNYGYTF	TGTGCCAGCGGCTTATGGGGCAAGGCAGGGGGTACAACTAACTATGGCTACACCTTC
TRBV25-1	.	TRBD2	TRBJ2-7	CASSRTPVGGAEQYF	TGTGCCAGCAGTAGAACCCCGGTGGGAGGGGCCGAGCAGTACTTC
TRBV10-3	.	.	TRBJ1-1	CASIIRGRAGNTEAFF	TGTGCCAGCATCATACGGGGAAGGGCGGGGAACACTGAAGCTTTCTTT
TRBV25-1	many	.	TRBJ2-5	CASSDPGTGAQYF	TGTGCCAGCAGTGATCCGGGAACGGGAGCCCAGTACTTC
TRBV20-1	.	.	TRBJ1-2	CSALHGTGYGYTF	TGCAGTGCTCTACACGGGACGGGCTATGGCTACACCTTC
TRBV7-8	.	.	TRBJ2-7	CASSPQAEEQYF	TGTGCCAGCAGCCCACAGGCAGAAGAGCAGTACTTC
TRBV4-1	.	TRBD2	TRBJ2-1	CASSQVPGLAGVEQFF	TGCGCCAGCAGCCAAGTCCCGGGGCTAGCGGGAGTTGAGCAGTTCTTC
TRBV6-4	many	.	TRBJ1-2	CASSDGGAYGYTF	TGTGCCAGCAGTGACGGGGGGGCTTATGGCTACACCTTC
TRBV20-1	few	.	TRBJ2-1	CSAIQDWPLGGEQFF	TGCAGTGCTATTCAGGACTGGCCTCTTGGGGGTGAGCAGTTCTTC
TRBV6-5	.	.	TRBJ1-4	CASSYDGANEKLFF	TGTGCCAGCAGTTACGACGGGGCGAATGAAAAACTGTTTTTT
TRBV18	.	.	TRBJ1-5	CASSLRQVGNQPQHF	TGTGCCAGCTCTTTAAGACAGGTTGGCAACCAGCCCCAGCATTTT
TRBV5-1	.	.	TRBJ2-7	CASSLGGSEQYF	TGCGCCAGCAGCCTGGGGGGAAGTGAGCAGTACTTC
TRBV20-1	.	TRBD1	TRBJ2-7	CSARDQGTATYEQYF	TGCAGTGCTAGAGATCAGGGGACAGCAACCTACGAGCAGTACTTC
TRBV7-2	.	.	TRBJ2-2	CASSLGRAGRNTGELFF	TGTGCCAGCAGCTTAGGTCGGGCAGGGAGGAACACCGGGGAGCTGTTTTTT
TRBV6-2/TRBV6-3	.	TRBD1	TRBJ1-4	CASSYARDREEKLFF	TGTGCCAGCAGTTACGCCCGGGACAGGGAAGAAAAACTGTTTTTT
TRBV7-2	many	TRBD1	TRBJ1-2	CASSWGQAVYGYTF	TGTGCCAGCAGCTGGGGACAGGCCGTCTATGGCTACACCTTC
TRBV5-1	many	.	TRBJ1-1	CASSPGQNTEAFF	TGCGCCAGCAGCCCCGGACAGAACACTGAAGCTTTCTTT
TRBV25-1	.	.	TRBJ1-1	CASSDRNRDTEAFF	TGTGCCAGCAGTGACAGGAATCGGGACACTGAAGCTTTCTTT
TRBV19	many	TRBD1	TRBJ1-2	CASSWPGQTYGYTF	TGTGCCAGTAGTTGGCCGGGACAGACCTATGGCTACACCTTC
TRBV5-1	many	TRBD1	TRBJ1-2	CASTATPGTGIEGYTF	TGCGCCAGCACGGCGACCCCCGGGACAGGGATCGAAGGCTACACCTTC
TRBV27	.	.	TRBJ2-3	CASWVGGTDTQYF	TGTGCCAGCTGGGTTGGGGGCACAGATACGCAGTATTTT
TRBV5-1	.	TRBD2	TRBJ2-1	CASSLVVAGSNEQFF	TGCGCCAGCAGCTTGGTTGTAGCGGGAAGTAATGAGCAGTTCTTC
TRBV7-9	many	TRBD1	TRBJ1-5	CASSLSGVGTGSNQPQHF	TGTGCCAGCAGCTTATCGGGGGTTGGGACAGGTAGCAATCAGCCCCAGCATTTT
TRBV7-6	many	.	TRBJ1-2	CASSSGRLYGYTF	TGTGCCAGCAGCTCCGGACGGCTCTATGGCTACACCTTC
TRBV2	.	.	TRBJ1-3	CASAANSGNTIYF	TGTGCCAGCGCCGCCAACTCTGGAAACACCATATATTTT
TRBV6-4	few	.	TRBJ2-7	CASGVTLRSLIYEQYF	TGTGCCAGCGGAGTGACCTTACGTTCTCTAATATACGAGCAGTACTTC
TRBV6-1	many	TRBD2	TRBJ2-5	CASSPRGPSGGAGTQYF	TGTGCCAGCAGTCCACGAGGTCCTAGCGGGGGTGCCGGGACCCAGTACTTC
TRBV19	.	TRBD1	TRBJ1-2	CASAGQLDGYTF	TGTGCCAGTGCGGGACAGCTTGATGGCTACACCTTC
TRBV10-3	many	.	TRBJ2-5	CAIRGESETQYF	TGTGCCATCAGGGGGGAGTCCGAGACCCAGTACTTC
TRBV2	.	.	TRBJ1-6	CAISESAGGSPLHF	TGTGCCATCAGTGAGTCGGCCGGGGGCTCACCCCTCCACTTT
TRBV29-1	many	.	TRBJ2-7	CSVEQLYEQYF	TGCAGCGTTGAGCAGCTCTACGAGCAGTACTTC
TRBV29-1	many	.	TRBJ1-2	CSVTGTQFYGYTF	TGCAGCGTAACCGGGACCCAATTCTATGGCTACACCTTC
TRBV6-5	.	.	TRBJ1-1	CASSYGSQAFF	TGTGCCAGCAGTTATGGATCTCAAGCTTTCTTT
TRBV29-1	.	TRBD1	TRBJ1-2	CSVDRISFDGYTF	TGCAGCGTGGACAGGATTTCTTTCGATGGCTACACCTTC
TRBV20-1	many	.	TRBJ1-2	CSATTGNTGYTF	TGCAGTGCTACTACAGGGAACACTGGCTACACCTTC
TRBV12-3/TRBV12-4	.	TRBD1	TRBJ1-6	CASSPGTGASSPLHF	TGTGCCAGCAGTCCCGGGACAGGGGCTAGTTCACCCCTCCACTTT
TRBV18	.	.	TRBJ1-3	CASSPGVGNTIYF	TGTGCCAGCTCACCAGGTGTGGGAAACACCATATATTTT
TRBV30	few	.	TRBJ2-5	CAWSQGETQYF	TGTGCCTGGAGTCAGGGAGAGACCCAGTACTTC
TRBV29-1	.	TRBD1	TRBJ1-1	CSVEKAGGTEAFF	TGCAGCGTTGAAAAGGCAGGGGGCACTGAAGCTTTCTTT
TRBV24-1	many	TRBD1	TRBJ1-2	CATSDRAGGNYGYTF	TGTGCCACCAGTGATAGAGCAGGGGGCAACTATGGCTACACCTTC
TRBV24-1	many	TRBD2	TRBJ2-1	CATSDSLAEAYNEQFF	TGTGCCACCAGTGATTCACTAGCGGAGGCTTACAATGAGCAGTTCTTC
TRBV5-1	.	TRBD2	TRBJ2-7	CASSLCASGGISYEQYF	TGCGCCAGCAGCTTGTGCGCTAGCGGGGGGATTTCCTACGAGCAGTACTTC
TRBV6-1	few	TRBD1	TRBJ2-7	CASSEQGDEQYF	TGTGCCAGCAGTGAACAGGGGGACGAGCAGTACTTC
TRBV2	many	TRBD1	TRBJ2-7	CASSEITPDRVREQYF	TGTGCCAGCAGTGAGATTACCCCGGACAGGGTTCGCGAGCAGTACTTC
TRBV25-1	few	TRBD2	TRBJ2-3	CASSQGVSGGKADTQYF	TGTGCCAGCAGCCAAGGTGTTAGCGGGGGCAAAGCAGATACGCAGTATTTT
TRBV29-1	.	.	TRBJ2-5	CSARPRLVLETQYF	TGCAGCGCACGCCCGAGACTAGTACTCGAGACCCAGTACTTC
TRBV6-2/TRBV6-3	few	.	TRBJ2-1	CASSYSKASSSYNEQFF	TGTGCCAGCAGTTACTCTAAGGCCTCGAGCTCCTACAATGAGCAGTTCTTC
TRBV7-9	.	.	TRBJ1-4	CASSLVGGHVEKLFF	TGTGCCAGCAGCTTAGTCGGGGGGCATGTTGAAAAACTGTTCTTT
TRBV29-1	.	TRBD2	TRBJ2-3	CSVDQAGGSDTQYF	TGCAGCGTTGACCAAGCGGGGGGATCGGATACGCAGTATTTT